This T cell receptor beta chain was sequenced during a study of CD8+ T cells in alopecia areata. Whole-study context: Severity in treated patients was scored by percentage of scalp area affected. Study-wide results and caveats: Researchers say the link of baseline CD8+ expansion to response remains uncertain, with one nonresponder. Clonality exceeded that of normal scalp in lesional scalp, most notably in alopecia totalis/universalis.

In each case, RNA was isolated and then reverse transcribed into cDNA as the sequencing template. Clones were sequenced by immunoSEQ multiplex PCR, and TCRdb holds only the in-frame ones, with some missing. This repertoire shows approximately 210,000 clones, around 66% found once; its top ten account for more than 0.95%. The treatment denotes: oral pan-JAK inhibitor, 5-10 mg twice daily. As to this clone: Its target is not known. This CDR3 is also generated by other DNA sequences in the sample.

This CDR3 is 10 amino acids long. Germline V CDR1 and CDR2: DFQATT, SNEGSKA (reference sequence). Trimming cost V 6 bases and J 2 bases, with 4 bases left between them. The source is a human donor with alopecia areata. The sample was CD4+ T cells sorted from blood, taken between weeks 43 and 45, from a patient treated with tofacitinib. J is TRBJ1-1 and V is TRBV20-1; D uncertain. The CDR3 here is CSATNTEAFF. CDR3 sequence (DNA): TGCAGTGCCACTAACACTGAAGCTTTCTTT.